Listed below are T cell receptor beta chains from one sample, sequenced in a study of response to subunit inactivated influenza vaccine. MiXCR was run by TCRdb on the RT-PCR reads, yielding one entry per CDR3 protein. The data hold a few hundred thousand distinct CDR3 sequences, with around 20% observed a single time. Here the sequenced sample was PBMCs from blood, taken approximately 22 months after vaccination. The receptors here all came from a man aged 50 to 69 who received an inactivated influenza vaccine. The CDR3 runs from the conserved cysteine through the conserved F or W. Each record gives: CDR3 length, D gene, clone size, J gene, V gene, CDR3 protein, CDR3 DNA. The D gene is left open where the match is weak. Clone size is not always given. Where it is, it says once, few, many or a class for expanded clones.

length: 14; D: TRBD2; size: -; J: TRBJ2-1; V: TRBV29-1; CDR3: CSVEVRLANNEQFF; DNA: TGCAGCGTTGAAGTTCGACTAGCCAACAATGAGCAGTTCTTC
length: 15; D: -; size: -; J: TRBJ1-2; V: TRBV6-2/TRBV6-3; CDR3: CASSYSISSSYGYTF; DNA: TGTGCCAGCAGTTACTCGATTAGCAGCTCCTATGGCTACACCTTC
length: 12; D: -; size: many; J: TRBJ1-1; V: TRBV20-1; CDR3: CSASRSNTEAFF; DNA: TGCAGTGCTAGTCGGTCGAACACTGAAGCTTTCTTT
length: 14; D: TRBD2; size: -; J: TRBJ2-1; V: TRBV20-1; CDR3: CSARRVAGDHEQFF; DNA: TGCAGTGCTAGACGGGTAGCGGGGGACCATGAGCAGTTCTTC
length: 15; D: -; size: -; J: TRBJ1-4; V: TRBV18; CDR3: CASSPVRQTSEKLFF; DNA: TGTGCCAGCTCACCAGTCAGACAGACTAGCGAAAAACTGTTTTTT
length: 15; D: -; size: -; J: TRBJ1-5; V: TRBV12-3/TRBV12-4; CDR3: CASSSQGNSNQPQHF; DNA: TGTGCCAGCAGCTCACAGGGAAATAGCAATCAGCCCCAGCATTTT
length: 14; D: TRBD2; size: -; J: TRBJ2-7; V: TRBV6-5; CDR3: CASSYSSGNYEQYF; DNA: TGTGCCAGCAGTTACTCTAGCGGGAACTACGAGCAGTACTTC
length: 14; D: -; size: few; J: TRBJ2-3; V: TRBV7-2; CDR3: CASSLEARPDTQYF; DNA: TGTGCCAGCAGCTTAGAGGCGAGGCCAGATACGCAGTATTTT
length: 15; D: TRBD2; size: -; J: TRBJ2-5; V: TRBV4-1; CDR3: CASSHPWGGQETQYF; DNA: TGCGCCAGCAGCCACCCTTGGGGGGGCCAAGAGACCCAGTACTTC
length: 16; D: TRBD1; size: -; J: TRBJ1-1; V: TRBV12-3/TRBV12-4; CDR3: CASSLEGGGWNTEAFF; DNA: TGTGCCAGCAGTTTAGAGGGAGGGGGCTGGAACACTGAAGCTTTCTTT